The T cell receptor beta chain under discussion was sequenced for a study of T cell repertoires in cytomegalovirus infection. V was trimmed by 4 bases and J by 0 bases, leaving 9 bases between them. The CDR3 consists of 14 residues. Looked up from germline, CDR1 is SGHAT and CDR2 is FQNNGV. Using its own MiXCR run on the reads, TCRdb lists one record per CDR3 protein. The repertoire consists of approximately 770,000 distinct CDR3 sequences, with roughly 28% occurring once and the leading ten covering roughly 14%. Concerning this clonotype itself: Its cognate antigen is unknown.

The sample was cultured CD8+ T cells from PBMCs, taken from culture after CMV antigen stimulation. The chain carries TRBV11-2 and TRBJ2-5; perhaps TRBD2 as D (6 bases). The TCR comes from a human donor in good health (CMV status not recorded). Some clones in this sample may be carry-over from other donors' samples. The CDR3 loop is CASSSTRYQETQYF. CDR3 bases: TGTGCCAGCAGCTCGACTAGGTACCAAGAGACCCAGTACTTC.